This TCR beta chain was obtained from a study of shared clonotypes between healthy human individuals. Cells designated naive CD8 were CD45RO-negative and were positively selected for CCR7, with terminally differentiated effector memory CD45RA+ cells excluded. Concerning this clone itself: What it binds is not known.

Germline CDR1 and CDR2: SGHAT and FQNNGV. Unmatched junction bases numbered 9, after V lost 5 bases and J lost 7 bases. This CDR3 is 15 amino acids long. General study points: Generation probabilities of non-shared clonotypes were lower (relative to those shared by all four donors).

Using immunoSEQ multiplex PCR, the repertoire was profiled, and TCRdb retains in-frame clones only, with some absent. The sample carries around 1.9 million clones, around 95% recorded once. The TCR sequence derives from a man aged 18-30 years in good health. Some clones in this sample may be carry-over from other donors' samples. The J gene is TRBJ1-5, the V gene TRBV11-2, with 9 bases identical to TRBD1. Sequencing was done on a sample of naive CD8+ T cells from PBMCs. The CDR3 sequence is CASSPRDREGQPQHF. CDR3 coding DNA: TGTGCCAGCAGCCCTAGGGACAGGGAGGGCCAGCCCCAGCATTTT.